The rows below give T cell receptor beta chains drawn from one sample of a study of blood T cell repertoires in COVID-19. Measured with immunoSEQ multiplex PCR; TCRdb has only the in-frame clones, and not every one. The sample has 130,000 or so clones, roughly 79% seen once. The sequencing input was peripheral blood. Receptor source: a human donor in a cohort sampled during active COVID-19. Both conserved end residues are part of each CDR3. The D gene is left open where the match is weak. Rows give clone size only sometimes, using once, few, many, or a class for an expanded clone.

clone_size: .; j_call: TRBJ1-2; v_call: TRBV27; d_call: TRBD1; cdr3_aa: CASREDRGRNYGYTF; cdr3_nt: TGTGCCAGCAGAGAAGACAGGGGGCGAAACTATGGCTACACCTTC
clone_size: few; j_call: TRBJ1-1; v_call: TRBV5-1; d_call: .; cdr3_aa: CASSLVQEDTEAFF; cdr3_nt: TGCGCCAGCAGCTTGGTTCAGGAGGACACTGAAGCTTTCTTT
clone_size: once; j_call: TRBJ2-7; v_call: TRBV11-2; d_call: TRBD2; cdr3_aa: CASSSGLAYEQYF; cdr3_nt: TGTGCCAGCAGCAGTGGACTAGCCTACGAGCAGTACTTC
clone_size: .; j_call: TRBJ2-7; v_call: TRBV30; d_call: .; cdr3_aa: CAWSQGSPSYEQYF; cdr3_nt: TGTGCCTGGAGCCAGGGGTCCCCCTCCTACGAGCAGTACTTC
clone_size: .; j_call: TRBJ2-1; v_call: TRBV6-6; d_call: .; cdr3_aa: CASSYYDSPEEQFF; cdr3_nt: TGTGCCAGCAGTTACTACGACAGTCCGGAGGAGCAGTTCTTC
clone_size: once; j_call: TRBJ2-7; v_call: TRBV27; d_call: .; cdr3_aa: CASSLGQGTYEQYF; cdr3_nt: TGTGCCAGCAGTTTAGGTCAGGGCACCTACGAGCAGTACTTC
clone_size: .; j_call: TRBJ2-3; v_call: TRBV29-1; d_call: TRBD2; cdr3_aa: CSVEEALAGVGGTDTQYF; cdr3_nt: TGCAGCGTTGAAGAGGCGCTAGCGGGGGTCGGGGGCACAGATACGCAGTATTTT
clone_size: .; j_call: TRBJ1-3; v_call: TRBV18; d_call: TRBD1; cdr3_aa: CASSPMTDRGSGNTIYF; cdr3_nt: TGTGCCAGCTCACCTATGACCGACAGGGGGTCTGGAAACACCATATATTTT
clone_size: .; j_call: TRBJ2-2; v_call: TRBV5-1; d_call: TRBD1; cdr3_aa: CASSLAGTGSTGELFF; cdr3_nt: TGCGCCAGCAGCTTGGCTGGGACAGGGTCTACCGGGGAGCTGTTTTTT
clone_size: .; j_call: TRBJ1-6; v_call: TRBV5-1; d_call: TRBD1; cdr3_aa: CASSLVTGGAEAPLHF; cdr3_nt: TGCGCCAGCAGCTTGGTAACAGGGGGCGCGGAAGCACCCCTCCACTTT
clone_size: .; j_call: TRBJ1-1; v_call: TRBV7-9; d_call: .; cdr3_aa: CASSFGLHREGKGSTEAFF; cdr3_nt: TGTGCCAGCAGCTTCGGCCTCCACAGGGAAGGAAAAGGTAGCACTGAAGCTTTCTTT
clone_size: few; j_call: TRBJ2-2; v_call: TRBV6-5; d_call: .; cdr3_aa: CASRVSGYTGELFF; cdr3_nt: TGTGCCAGCAGGGTGTCAGGGTACACCGGGGAGCTGTTTTTT
clone_size: .; j_call: TRBJ1-2; v_call: TRBV19; d_call: TRBD1; cdr3_aa: CASSSQQGARGYGYTF; cdr3_nt: TGTGCCAGTAGCAGCCAACAGGGGGCGAGGGGCTATGGCTACACCTTC
clone_size: .; j_call: TRBJ1-1; v_call: TRBV30; d_call: TRBD1; cdr3_aa: CAWSRQGAMNTEAFF; cdr3_nt: TGTGCCTGGAGCCGGCAGGGGGCCATGAACACTGAAGCTTTCTTT
clone_size: once; j_call: TRBJ2-7; v_call: TRBV18; d_call: TRBD1; cdr3_aa: CASSPDRVDGEQYF; cdr3_nt: TGTGCCAGCTCACCGGACAGGGTTGACGGCGAGCAGTACTTC
clone_size: .; j_call: TRBJ2-3; v_call: TRBV6-6; d_call: TRBD2; cdr3_aa: CASSPGTSVTDTQYF; cdr3_nt: TGTGCCAGCAGTCCCGGGACTAGCGTGACAGATACGCAGTATTTT
clone_size: .; j_call: TRBJ2-5; v_call: TRBV5-1; d_call: .; cdr3_aa: CASSLLQGSETQYF; cdr3_nt: TGCGCCAGCAGCTTGTTACAGGGTTCAGAGACCCAGTACTTC
clone_size: .; j_call: TRBJ2-7; v_call: TRBV6-5; d_call: .; cdr3_aa: CASKEGTSSYEQYF; cdr3_nt: TGTGCCAGCAAAGAGGGGACTTCCTCCTACGAGCAGTACTTC
clone_size: .; j_call: TRBJ2-3; v_call: TRBV2; d_call: TRBD2; cdr3_aa: CASSEPTSGGSTDTQYF; cdr3_nt: TGTGCCAGCAGTGAACCGACTAGCGGGGGATCCACAGATACGCAGTATTTT
clone_size: .; j_call: TRBJ2-7; v_call: TRBV5-4; d_call: TRBD1; cdr3_aa: CASSVGDRGSYEQYF; cdr3_nt: TGTGCCAGCAGCGTGGGGGACAGGGGATCTTACGAGCAGTACTTC
clone_size: .; j_call: TRBJ1-1; v_call: TRBV6-6; d_call: .; cdr3_aa: CASRRSAEAFF; cdr3_nt: TGTGCCAGCAGGAGATCCGCTGAAGCTTTCTTT
clone_size: .; j_call: TRBJ2-7; v_call: TRBV2; d_call: TRBD1; cdr3_aa: CASSNRGRDEQYF; cdr3_nt: TGTGCCAGCAGTAACAGGGGTCGCGACGAGCAGTACTTC
clone_size: .; j_call: TRBJ1-3; v_call: TRBV19; d_call: .; cdr3_aa: CASSLLGRTDSLGVTGNTIYF; cdr3_nt: TGTGCCAGTAGTCTCTTGGGAAGGACAGATTCCCTCGGGGTGACTGGAAACACCATATATTTT
clone_size: once; j_call: TRBJ1-1; v_call: TRBV19; d_call: .; cdr3_aa: CASRAGANTEAFF; cdr3_nt: TGTGCCAGTAGAGCTGGGGCGAACACTGAAGCTTTCTTT
clone_size: .; j_call: TRBJ1-1; v_call: TRBV28; d_call: .; cdr3_aa: CASISGSGNTEAFF; cdr3_nt: TGTGCCAGCATTTCAGGAAGCGGGAACACTGAAGCTTTCTTT
clone_size: once; j_call: TRBJ2-3; v_call: TRBV6-4; d_call: .; cdr3_aa: CASSDSSSSSGTDTQYF; cdr3_nt: TGTGCCAGCAGTGACTCATCTTCCAGTAGCGGCACAGATACGCAGTATTTT
clone_size: .; j_call: TRBJ1-1; v_call: TRBV28; d_call: .; cdr3_aa: CASRYSGWGTEAFF; cdr3_nt: TGTGCCAGCAGATACTCAGGGTGGGGCACTGAAGCTTTCTTT
clone_size: once; j_call: TRBJ2-2; v_call: TRBV24-1; d_call: .; cdr3_aa: CATSDVSSLNTGELFF; cdr3_nt: TGTGCCACCAGTGATGTCTCTTCACTGAACACCGGGGAGCTGTTTTTT
clone_size: many; j_call: TRBJ2-3; v_call: TRBV5-1; d_call: TRBD2; cdr3_aa: CASSSALLAGLRTDTQYF; cdr3_nt: TGCGCCAGCAGCTCCGCTCTCCTAGCGGGGCTACGCACAGATACGCAGTATTTT
clone_size: .; j_call: TRBJ1-1; v_call: TRBV6-6; d_call: TRBD1; cdr3_aa: CASTRTGGSTEAFF; cdr3_nt: TGTGCCAGCACCCGGACAGGGGGTTCCACTGAAGCTTTCTTT
clone_size: .; j_call: TRBJ2-3; v_call: TRBV28; d_call: .; cdr3_aa: CATGQGETDTQYF; cdr3_nt: TGTGCCACTGGTCAGGGTGAGACAGATACGCAGTATTTT
clone_size: once; j_call: TRBJ1-1; v_call: TRBV3-1/TRBV3-2; d_call: .; cdr3_aa: CASSGEESEAFF; cdr3_nt: TGTGCCAGCAGCGGGGAGGAGAGTGAAGCTTTCTTT
clone_size: .; j_call: TRBJ2-1; v_call: TRBV3-1/TRBV3-2; d_call: TRBD2; cdr3_aa: CASSHILTSGGAYNEQFF; cdr3_nt: TGTGCCAGCAGCCACATATTGACTAGCGGGGGGGCCTACAATGAGCAGTTCTTC
clone_size: .; j_call: TRBJ1-4; v_call: TRBV2; d_call: .; cdr3_aa: CASSGSRSNEKLFF; cdr3_nt: TGTGCCAGCAGTGGATCACGGTCAAATGAAAAACTGTTTTTT
clone_size: .; j_call: TRBJ2-1; v_call: TRBV7-9; d_call: .; cdr3_aa: CASSLAHSNNEQFF; cdr3_nt: TGTGCCAGCAGCTTAGCCCACTCTAACAATGAGCAGTTCTTC
clone_size: few; j_call: TRBJ2-7; v_call: TRBV10-3; d_call: TRBD1; cdr3_aa: CAISPGQGYEQYF; cdr3_nt: TGTGCCATCAGCCCGGGACAGGGCTACGAGCAGTACTTC
clone_size: few; j_call: TRBJ1-2; v_call: TRBV5-1; d_call: .; cdr3_aa: CASSLYQGQTRYTF; cdr3_nt: TGCGCCAGCAGCTTGTATCAGGGTCAAACTCGCTACACCTTC
clone_size: .; j_call: TRBJ1-4; v_call: TRBV28; d_call: .; cdr3_aa: CASSTPFLPGPGEKLFF; cdr3_nt: TGTGCCAGCAGTACCCCCTTCCTTCCTGGCCCTGGTGAAAAACTGTTTTTT
clone_size: .; j_call: TRBJ1-2; v_call: TRBV14; d_call: TRBD1; cdr3_aa: CASSRTGGGYGYTF; cdr3_nt: TGTGCCAGCAGCCGGACAGGGGGAGGCTATGGCTACACCTTC
clone_size: .; j_call: TRBJ2-5; v_call: TRBV28; d_call: TRBD2; cdr3_aa: CAAGGWETQYF; cdr3_nt: TGTGCCGCGGGGGGGTGGGAGACCCAGTACTTC
clone_size: .; j_call: TRBJ1-6; v_call: TRBV4-1; d_call: TRBD1; cdr3_aa: CASSPLTGEPLHF; cdr3_nt: TGCGCCAGCAGCCCCTTAACAGGGGAGCCCCTCCACTTT
clone_size: .; j_call: TRBJ2-1; v_call: TRBV19; d_call: .; cdr3_aa: CASSIDRVRGGGEQFF; cdr3_nt: TGTGCCAGTAGTATAGATAGGGTTCGTGGGGGCGGTGAGCAGTTCTTC